The 20 T cell receptor beta chains presented below share a single source sample, sequenced in a study of T cell repertoires in cytomegalovirus infection. No antigens are known for them. MiXCR, applied by TCRdb to the reads, yields one record per CDR3 protein. The sample shows approximately 990,000 distinct CDR3 sequences, roughly 30% of them seen only once. The sample here was cultured CD8+ T cells from PBMCs, taken from culture after CMV antigen stimulation. These TCRs come from a human donor in good health (CMV status not recorded). Some clones in this sample may be carry-over from other donors' samples.

The chain joins TRBV7-6 to TRBJ1-4; no clear D gene. CDR3 length equals 17 residues. The V end was cut by 1 base, the J end by 4 bases, with 16 bases between. From germline, CDR1 is SGHVS and CDR2 FNYEAQ. CDR3 protein: CASSLEVGPFGNEKLFF. CDR3 bases: TGTGCCAGCAGCTTAGAGGTCGGGCCTTTTGGTAATGAAAAACTGTTTTTT.

V and J are TRBV5-4 and TRBJ2-4, with D perhaps TRBD1 (5 bases). Trimming cost V 4 bases and J 1 base, with 12 bases left between them. There are 15 residues in the CDR3. Per germline, CDR1 SGHNT and CDR2 YYREEE (reference sequence). The DNA of the CDR3 is TGTGCCAGCAGCGATCTGGGGCTCGCCAAAAACATTCAGTACTTC. Encoded protein: CASSDLGLAKNIQYF.

The V call is TRBV2, the J call TRBJ1-5; D is unclear. V lost 9 bases and J lost 3, with 12 bases in between. The CDR3 is 13 residues long. The germline V gene encodes CDR1 SNHLY and CDR2 FYNNEI. The CDR3 DNA reads TGTGCCAGTCTTAGGACCCTCAATCAGCCCCAGCATTTT. This sequence encodes CASLRTLNQPQHF.

This sequence joins TRBV12-3 or TRBV12-4 and TRBJ1-2, with D possibly being TRBD1 (6 bases). V lost 5 bases and J lost 6, with 10 bases in between. The CDR3 extends over 12 amino acids. The chain's CDR3 is CASSQAGDGYTF. For the CDR3, the DNA is TGTGCCAGCAGTCAAGCAGGGGATGGCTACACCTTC.

This clonotype was counted between two and nine times. The genes are TRBV2 and TRBJ2-3; 8 bases are a match to TRBD2. Germline V gene data show CDR1 as SNHLY and CDR2 as FYNNEI. Trimming at V came to 7 bases and at J to 2 bases, leaving 11 bases not matched to a gene. The CDR3 runs to 16 residues. The DNA for the CDR3 is TGTGCCAGCAACTCCCGGCAGCGGGGGAACACAGATACGCAGTATTTT. This encodes CASNSRQRGNTDTQYF.

A few counts support this clonotype. The V gene is TRBV19, the J gene TRBJ1-2, with 7 positions matching TRBD1. Trimming at V came to 2 bases and at J to 4 bases, leaving 16 bases not matched to a gene. The CDR3 contains 18 residues. CDR1 and CDR2 (germline): LNHDA, SQIVND (reference sequence). CDR3 protein: CASSIILGDSGSPYGYTF. Written as DNA, the CDR3 is TGTGCCAGTAGTATAATCTTGGGGGACAGTGGATCTCCCTATGGCTACACCTTC. Supplemented by reference TRBV19 and TRBJ1-2, the full variable domain reads DGGITQSPKYLFRKEGQNVTLSCEQNLNHDAMYWYRQDPGQGLRLIYYSQIVNDFQKGDIAEGYSVSREKKESFPLTVTSAQKNPTAFYLCASSIILGDSGSPYGYTFGSGTRLTVV.

V gene TRBV10-3 combines with J gene TRBJ2-6; a possible D gene is TRBD2 (5 bases). The CDR3 covers 15 residues. The germline V gene has CDR1 ENHRY and CDR2 SYGVKD. V dropped 6 bases and J dropped 1 base, with 10 bases sitting between them. The CDR3 nucleotides are TGTGCCATCAGCGGGGAGTCGTCTGGGGCCAACGTCCTGACTTTC. As protein: CAISGESSGANVLTF.

The V and J genes are TRBV19 and TRBJ2-2; D unresolved. Germline CDR1 LNHDA, CDR2 SQIVND (reference sequence). The CDR3 loop spans 13 amino acids. Trimming took 10 bases from V and 8 from J, leaving 17 bases between them. CDR3 sequence: CATLNPIPGELFF. CDR3 coding DNA: TGTGCCACCCTGAACCCTATCCCAGGGGAGCTGTTTTTT. The full variable domain, rest sourced from reference TRBV19 and TRBJ2-2, is DGGITQSPKYLFRKEGQNVTLSCEQNLNHDAMYWYRQDPGQGLRLIYYSQIVNDFQKGDIAEGYSVSREKKESFPLTVTSAQKNPTAFYLCATLNPIPGELFFGEGSRLTVL.

The chain uses TRBV7-9 and TRBJ2-1; D remains unclear. CDR3 length equals 13 residues. Germline assignment: CDR1 SEHNR and CDR2 FQNEAQ (reference sequence). V was clipped by 5 bases and J by 4 bases, with 9 bases between them. The DNA of the CDR3 is TGTGCCAGCAGCGCAAGCAGATACAATGAGCAGTTCTTC. Protein product: CASSASRYNEQFF.

The table lists this clonotype with a few counts. This rearrangement joins TRBV6-1 to TRBJ2-7; possible D gene TRBD1, 6 bases. CDR1 is MNHNS, CDR2 SASEGT, per germline. Trimming cost V 7 bases and J 3 bases, with 16 bases left between them. This CDR3 region has 14 residues. CDR3 protein: CASTTGRFFYEQYV. CDR3 DNA: TGTGCCAGCACCACAGGGCGATTTTTCTACGAGCAGTACGTC.

This clonotype came up a few times. This chain connects TRBV7-6 to TRBJ2-7; 8 bases match TRBD1. Trimming took 4 bases from V and 3 from J; bases not matched to a gene: 8. The CDR3 has 15 residues. The V gene's germline CDR1 is SGHVS and CDR2 FNYEAQ. In nucleotides, the CDR3 is TGTGCCAGCAGCTCTCCCGGGACAGGATACTACGAGCAGTACTTC. Translated, it gives CASSSPGTGYYEQYF.

This rearrangement joins TRBV27 to TRBJ2-5, with 8 bases aligning to TRBD2. The CDR3 runs 16 residues. Germline CDR1 and CDR2: MNHEY and SMNVEV (reference sequence). J was trimmed by 4 bases and V by 2 bases; bases with no gene match: 9. The CDR3 loop is CASSLRSGGPLETQYF. CDR3 DNA: TGTGCCAGCAGTTTACGCAGCGGGGGCCCCTTAGAGACCCAGTACTTC.

This chain uses TRBV7-9 with TRBJ1-1; D is possibly TRBD1 (5 bases). The germline V and J ends were trimmed by 8 bases and 3 bases, with 19 bases remaining between them. The length of the CDR3 is 15 residues. CDR1 is SEHNR, CDR2 FQNEAQ, per germline (reference sequence). The CDR3 DNA reads as TGTGCCAGCTCCCGGGTGTTGGGGGAGGACACTGAAGCTTTCTTT. This gives the protein CASSRVLGEDTEAFF.

This chain uses TRBV6-6 with TRBJ1-2, with D unresolved. Germline V gene sequence: CDR1 MNHNY, CDR2 SVGAGI (reference sequence). V was trimmed by 4 bases and J by 3 bases, leaving 18 bases between them. This CDR3 contains 16 residues. Here the CDR3 reads CASSSEPRAGDYGYTF. Written as DNA, the CDR3 is TGTGCCAGCAGTTCCGAACCTCGGGCGGGAGACTATGGCTACACCTTC.

This clonotype was counted a few times. V and J are TRBV19 and TRBJ2-3, with a tentative D call TRBD2 (6 bases). The CDR3 is 17 amino acids. Per germline, CDR1 LNHDA and CDR2 SQIVND (reference sequence). V lost 4 bases and J lost 0, with 17 bases in between. CDR3 sequence: CASSTAGTPTSTDTQYF. CDR3 nucleotides: TGTGCCAGTAGTACCGCCGGGACTCCGACCAGCACAGATACGCAGTATTTT.

V is TRBV7-6 and J is TRBJ1-2, with TRBD1 matching 8 bases. CDR3 length: 14 residues. Germline-derived CDR1 and CDR2 are SGHVS and FNYEAQ. Trimming cost V 3 bases and J 7 bases; bases outside gene matches: 7. In DNA form, the CDR3 reads TGTGCCAGCAGCTTGGGGGACAGGATGTCTGGCTACACCTTC. As protein: CASSLGDRMSGYTF. The complete variable domain, with remaining parts taken from reference TRBV7-6 and TRBJ1-2, reads GAGVSQSPRYKVTKRGQDVALRCDPISGHVSLYWYRQALGQGPEFLTYFNYEAQQDKSGLPNDRFSAERPEGSISTLTIQRTEQRDSAMYRCASSLGDRMSGYTFGSGTRLTVV.

A remark on this clonotype: A much bigger clone sits one base away, suggesting this may be a read error. The rearrangement links TRBV7-8 to TRBJ1-5; D call uncertain. With 0 bases removed from V and 4 bases from J, the gap between germline ends came to 10 bases. The CDR3 has 15 amino acids. Germline V gives CDR1 SGHVS, CDR2 FQNEAQ. In DNA form, the CDR3 reads TGTGCCAGCAGCTTAGCAACCGACTCGAATCAGCCCCAGCATTTT. It is translated as CASSLATDSNQPQHF. The complete variable domain, with remaining parts taken from reference TRBV7-8 and TRBJ1-5, reads GAGVSQSPRYKVAKRGQDVALRCDPISGHVSLFWYQQALGQGPEFLTYFQNEAQLDKSGLPSDRFFAERPEGSVSTLKIQRTQQEDSAVYLCASSLATDSNQPQHFGDGTRLSIL.

This clonotype was observed a few times. This chain uses TRBV7-8 with TRBJ2-4, with 7 positions matching TRBD1. The CDR3 has 17 residues. The ends lost 6 bases at V and 3 bases at J; junction bases unmatched: 14. Germline-derived CDR1 and CDR2 are SGHVS and FQNEAQ. CDR3: CASSQQGRLDGKNIQYF. CDR3 bases: TGTGCCAGCAGTCAACAGGGGCGCCTCGATGGCAAAAACATTCAGTACTTC.

This clonotype was counted only a few times. The rearrangement joins TRBV6-2 or TRBV6-3 to TRBJ1-5; D possibly corresponds to TRBD1 (6 bases). V lost 6 bases, J lost 2 bases, and 14 bases lay in between. Germline CDR1 reads MNHEY; CDR2 reads SVGEGT. This CDR3 has 15 residues. The CDR3 nucleotides are TGTGCCAGCAGCTTATCCCCAGGGGGCAATCAGCCCCAGCATTTT. It yields the protein CASSLSPGGNQPQHF.

At least ten counts were recorded for this clonotype. The CDR3 protein is CASSPGHSNQPQHF. The CDR3 DNA reads TGTGCCAGTAGCCCCGGGCACAGCAATCAGCCCCAGCATTTT. The chain recombines TRBV19 with TRBJ1-5, with D unclear. Trimming shortened V by 6 bases and J by 1 base, and 10 bases separated the two germline ends. Germline V gene sequence: CDR1 LNHDA, CDR2 SQIVND (reference sequence). The CDR3 sequence is 14 residues long.